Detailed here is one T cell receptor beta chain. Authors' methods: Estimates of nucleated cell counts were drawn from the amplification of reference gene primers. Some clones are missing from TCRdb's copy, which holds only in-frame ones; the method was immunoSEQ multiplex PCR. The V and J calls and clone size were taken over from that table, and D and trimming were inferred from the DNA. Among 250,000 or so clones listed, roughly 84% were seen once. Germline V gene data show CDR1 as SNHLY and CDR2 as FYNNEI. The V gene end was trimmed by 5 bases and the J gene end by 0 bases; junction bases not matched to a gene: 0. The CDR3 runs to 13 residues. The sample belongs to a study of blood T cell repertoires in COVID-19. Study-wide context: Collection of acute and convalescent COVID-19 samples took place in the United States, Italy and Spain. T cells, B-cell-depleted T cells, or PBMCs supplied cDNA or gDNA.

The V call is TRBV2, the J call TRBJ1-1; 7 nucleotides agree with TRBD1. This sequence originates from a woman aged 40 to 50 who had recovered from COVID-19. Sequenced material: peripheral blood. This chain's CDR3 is CASSTGVNTEAFF. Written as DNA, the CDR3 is TGTGCCAGCAGTACAGGGGTGAACACTGAAGCTTTCTTT.